These T cell receptor beta chains were read from a single sample in a study of T cells in Graves' hyperthyroidism and ophthalmopathy. TCRdb analysed the multiplex PCR reads with MiXCR anew, one entry per CDR3 protein. Of a few hundred thousand distinct CDR3 sequences in the sample, roughly 25% were seen once. The specimen sequenced was blood. Receptor source: a middle-aged man with Graves' hyperthyroidism. The CDR3 runs from the conserved cysteine through the conserved F or W. D genes are given only for firm matches. Where a row states a size, it is once, few, many or the class of an expanded clone; other rows omit it.

NA,TRBV18,NA,TRBJ2-1,TGTGCCAGCTCACCAAGCGAGGCCCGGGAGTTGGACAATGAGCAGTTCTTC,CASSPSEARELDNEQFF
TRBD1,TRBV6-1,few,TRBJ1-5,TGTGCCAGCAGTGAAGAAGGGGGCGGGAATCAGCCCCAGCATTTT,CASSEEGGGNQPQHF
TRBD2,TRBV5-1,NA,TRBJ2-1,TGCGCCAGCAGCTTCAGATCCGGGGGGAGGAATGAGCAGTTCTTC,CASSFRSGGRNEQFF
NA,TRBV5-1,few,TRBJ1-3,TGCGCCAGCAGCCGGGAGGGGGTCTCTGGAAACACCATATATTTT,CASSREGVSGNTIYF
NA,TRBV2,many,TRBJ1-1,TGTGCCAGCAGGCAACAGCCTGAAGCTTTCTTT,CASRQQPEAFF
NA,TRBV18,many,TRBJ1-1,TGTGCCAGCTCCCAAGGTCGTGTTAACACTGAAGCTTTCTTT,CASSQGRVNTEAFF
TRBD1,TRBV2,many,TRBJ2-7,TGTGGGACAGGGAGCTCCTACGAGCAGTACTTC,CGTGSSYEQYF
TRBD2,TRBV3-1,NA,TRBJ2-1,TGTGCCAGCAGCGAGACTAGCGGGATTTTCAATGAGCAGTTCTTC,CASSETSGIFNEQFF
NA,TRBV5-6,many,TRBJ2-1,TGTGCCAGCAGCCCAGACGGGGGCTCCTACAATGAGCAGTTCTTC,CASSPDGGSYNEQFF
NA,TRBV7-2,few,TRBJ1-1,TGTGCCAGCAGCCCTTCGACAGTTATCACTGAAGCTTTCTTT,CASSPSTVITEAFF
NA,TRBV28,NA,TRBJ1-6,TGTGCCAGCAGGGGGGGGACATCTGGGTCTTCACCCCTCCACTTT,CASRGGTSGSSPLHF
NA,TRBV12-3/TRBV12-4,few,TRBJ1-1,TGTGCCAGCAGTTTTTTCGATGGGAACACTGAAGCTTTCTTT,CASSFFDGNTEAFF
TRBD2,TRBV28,many,TRBJ2-3,TGTGCCAGCAACCGCTCCTGGGCTAGCGGTTTCACAGATACGCAGTATTTT,CASNRSWASGFTDTQYF
NA,TRBV2,many,TRBJ2-7,TGTGCCAGCAGCCTAAGCTCCTACGAGCAGTACTTC,CASSLSSYEQYF
TRBD2,TRBV10-3,NA,TRBJ2-5,TGTGCCATCAGTGCGGGGGGGCAGACCCAGTACTTC,CAISAGGQTQYF
NA,TRBV5-6,few,TRBJ1-2,TGTGCCAGCAGGAGGGACATGAGATCCTATGGCTACACCTTC,CASRRDMRSYGYTF
TRBD1,TRBV6-5,NA,TRBJ2-3,TGTGCCAGCAGTTACTCCCAGGGGGCATCAGATACGCAGTATTTT,CASSYSQGASDTQYF
TRBD1,TRBV30,few,TRBJ2-5,TGTGCCTGGAGTGTAGAACAGGGGGCGCGAATTGAGACCCAGTACTTC,CAWSVEQGARIETQYF
NA,TRBV27,many,TRBJ2-5,TGTGCCAGCAGTTTATTTGGGGGAGAGGGGGGAGAGACCCAGTACTTC,CASSLFGGEGGETQYF
NA,TRBV7-9,NA,TRBJ2-1,TGTGCCAGCAGGTCCACTCGGAATTCCTACAATGAGCAGTTCTTC,CASRSTRNSYNEQFF
NA,TRBV29-1,NA,TRBJ1-2,TGCAGCGTTGAAACCGGACAGAGCTATGGCTACACCTTC,CSVETGQSYGYTF
TRBD2,TRBV20-1,NA,TRBJ2-3,TGCAGTGCACAAGCGGGAACTAGCACAGATACGCAGTATTTT,CSAQAGTSTDTQYF
NA,TRBV10-2,NA,TRBJ2-7,TGCGCCAGCAAGCCGACGGTTAGCGCCTTATCCTACGAGCAGTACTTC,CASKPTVSALSYEQYF
NA,TRBV20-1,NA,TRBJ2-5,TGCAGTGCTAGTCCCGCCGCGCAAGAGACCCAGTACTTC,CSASPAAQETQYF
NA,TRBV12-3/TRBV12-4,few,TRBJ2-7,TGTGCCAGCAGTTTTCGGGCAAGCTCCTACGAGCAGTACTTC,CASSFRASSYEQYF
NA,TRBV20-1,few,TRBJ2-5,TGCAGTGCTCGTCGGAGTGAGACCCAGTACTTC,CSARRSETQYF
NA,TRBV7-8,NA,TRBJ2-7,TGTGCCAGCAGCTTAGGGGACTCGAACTACGAGCAGTACTTC,CASSLGDSNYEQYF
NA,TRBV5-1,NA,TRBJ1-2,TGCGCCAGCAGCCAAGATGGAGTGGGGTGGAACACCTTC,CASSQDGVGWNTF
TRBD2,TRBV7-3,NA,TRBJ2-3,TGTGCCAGCAGCAAAAAGACTAGCTGGACGACAGATACGCAGTGTTTT,CASSKKTSWTTDTQCF
NA,TRBV15,NA,TRBJ2-2,TGTGCCTCCAGCAGACGACAGACGAACACCGGGGAGCTGTTTTTT,CASSRRQTNTGELFF
NA,TRBV3-1,many,TRBJ2-5,TGTGCCAGCAGCCAAAGGGAACAGACCCAGTACTTC,CASSQREQTQYF
NA,TRBV7-2,NA,TRBJ2-7,TGTGCCAGCAGCCCTTCTACGACGCCCGAGCAGTACTTC,CASSPSTTPEQYF
TRBD2,TRBV6-1,NA,TRBJ2-1,TGTGCCAGCAGTGAAATTACCGGGACTAGCGATGCCAATGAGCAGTTCTTC,CASSEITGTSDANEQFF
NA,TRBV4-1,NA,TRBJ2-2,TGCGCCAGCAGCCCCGGGAGAGGGAGTCCGTCGAGGGAGCTGTTTTTT,CASSPGRGSPSRELFF
TRBD1,TRBV2,NA,TRBJ2-5,TGTGCCAGCAGACCACAGGGGTTTGGATCAGAGACCCAGTACTTC,CASRPQGFGSETQYF
TRBD1,TRBV19,NA,TRBJ1-1,TGTGCCAGTAGGCTAGGGGGCGGGCACACTGAAGCTTTCTTT,CASRLGGGHTEAFF
NA,TRBV9,NA,TRBJ2-7,TGTGCCAGCAGCCCAGCCCCCGGTAGGAACCACGAGCAGTACTTC,CASSPAPGRNHEQYF
NA,TRBV27,few,TRBJ2-7,TGTGCCAGCAGTTTAATGGCGCCCCGCACGGACGAGCAGTACTTC,CASSLMAPRTDEQYF
NA,TRBV28,many,TRBJ1-1,TGTGCCAGCAGTGCCGCAGGGTTTTCGACTGAAGCTTTCTTT,CASSAAGFSTEAFF
NA,TRBV11-2,few,TRBJ2-5,TGTGCCAGCAGCTTGGGGGGTTGGGAGACCCAGTACTTC,CASSLGGWETQYF
NA,TRBV12-5,few,TRBJ2-1,TGTGCTAGTGGGGACAGACCTAATGAGCAGTTCTTC,CASGDRPNEQFF
TRBD2,TRBV7-3,NA,TRBJ2-5,TGTGCCAGCAGCTTGGGGACTACGGGGACCCAGTACTTC,CASSLGTTGTQYF